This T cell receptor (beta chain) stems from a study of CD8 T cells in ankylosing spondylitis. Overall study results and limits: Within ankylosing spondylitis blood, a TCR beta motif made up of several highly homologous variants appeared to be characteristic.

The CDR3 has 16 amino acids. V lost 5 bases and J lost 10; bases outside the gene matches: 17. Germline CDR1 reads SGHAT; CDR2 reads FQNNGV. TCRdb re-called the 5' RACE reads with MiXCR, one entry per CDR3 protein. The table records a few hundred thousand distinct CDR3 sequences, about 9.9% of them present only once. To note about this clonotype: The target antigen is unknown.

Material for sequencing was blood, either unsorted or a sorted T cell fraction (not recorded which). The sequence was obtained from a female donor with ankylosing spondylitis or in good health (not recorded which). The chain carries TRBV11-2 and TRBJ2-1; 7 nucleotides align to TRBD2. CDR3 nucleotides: TGTGCCAGCAGCCGATCCGGTGGGGAGGGCCTGAGCGAGCAGTTCTTC. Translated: CASSRSGGEGLSEQFF. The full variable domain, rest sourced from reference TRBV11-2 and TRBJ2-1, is EAGVAQSPRYKIIEKRQSVAFWCNPISGHATLYWYQQILGQGPKLLIQFQNNGVVDDSQLPKDRFSAERLKGVDSTLKIQPAKLEDSAVYLCASSRSGGEGLSEQFFGPGTRLTVL.